These T cell receptor beta chains were read from a single sample in a study of PD-1 blockade in classical Hodgkin lymphoma. TCRdb's table, derived via immunoSEQ multiplex PCR, lists solely in-frame clones and lacks some. The sample lists more than 13,000 clones, 60% to 80% occurring once. The source material was peripheral blood mononuclear cells (PBMCs), sampled before the second cycle of nivolumab. These receptors all come from a human donor with classical Hodgkin lymphoma. Both conserved end residues are part of each CDR3. A D gene is named only where the DNA matches it firmly. Expanded clones get a size class; other rows say once, few or many, or leave the size out.

V: TRBV18
size: -
length: 15
J: TRBJ1-3
D: -
DNA: TGTGCCAGCTCACCATTCGACAGCTCTGGAAACACCATATATTTT
CDR3: CASSPFDSSGNTIYF

V: TRBV4-3
size: -
length: 16
J: TRBJ1-1
D: -
DNA: TGCGCCAGCAGCCAAGATTGGGCAGTTCTGAACACTGAAGCTTTCTTT
CDR3: CASSQDWAVLNTEAFF

V: TRBV30
size: medium-sized
length: 12
J: TRBJ1-1
D: TRBD1
DNA: TGTGCCTGGACAGGGGGCAACACTGAAGCTTTCTTT
CDR3: CAWTGGNTEAFF

V: TRBV5-1
size: -
length: 13
J: TRBJ2-5
D: TRBD1
DNA: TGCGCCAGCAGCTTGGACAGGGGAGAGACCCAGTACTTC
CDR3: CASSLDRGETQYF

V: TRBV2
size: -
length: 11
J: TRBJ2-5
D: -
DNA: TGTGCCAGCACCGTAGCCGAGACCCAGTACTTC
CDR3: CASTVAETQYF

V: TRBV28
size: -
length: 16
J: TRBJ2-7
D: TRBD1
DNA: TGTGCCAGCAGCCACGGGACAGGGTCTGTATCCTACGAGCAGTACTTC
CDR3: CASSHGTGSVSYEQYF

V: TRBV7-9
size: -
length: 15
J: TRBJ1-4
D: TRBD1
DNA: TGTGCCAGCAGCTTAGGACAGGGGGCAGGGGAAAAACTGTTTTTT
CDR3: CASSLGQGAGEKLFF

V: TRBV29-1
size: once
length: 14
J: TRBJ1-3
D: TRBD1
DNA: TGCAGCGTTGCCGGGACAGGGAGTTCGTCTGCCATATATTTT
CDR3: CSVAGTGSSSAIYF

V: TRBV7-2
size: -
length: 12
J: TRBJ2-1
D: -
DNA: TGTGCCAGCAGCTCCCCTTACAATGAGCAGTTCTTC
CDR3: CASSSPYNEQFF

V: TRBV28
size: -
length: 16
J: TRBJ1-6
D: -
DNA: TGTGCCAGCAGTTTCCAGGGCAGCTCCTATAATTCACCCCTCCACTTT
CDR3: CASSFQGSSYNSPLHF

V: TRBV7-7
size: -
length: 14
J: TRBJ2-5
D: TRBD2
DNA: TGTGCTAGCAGCTTACCTAGCGGGGGAGGGACCCAGTACTTC
CDR3: CASSLPSGGGTQYF

V: TRBV12-5
size: once
length: 16
J: TRBJ2-7
D: -
DNA: TGTGCTAGTGGTTTGGTAGGGGGGGGCGCTACCCACGAGCAGTACTTC
CDR3: CASGLVGGGATHEQYF

V: TRBV28
size: -
length: 15
J: TRBJ1-1
D: -
DNA: TGTGCCAGCAGTTTAGGGGTTCCACTGAACACTGAAGCTTTCTTT
CDR3: CASSLGVPLNTEAFF

V: TRBV4-3
size: -
length: 15
J: TRBJ2-7
D: -
DNA: TGCGCCAGCAGCCAAGATTACCCAGAGACCTACGAGCAGTACTTC
CDR3: CASSQDYPETYEQYF

V: TRBV9
size: -
length: 15
J: TRBJ1-6
D: -
DNA: TGTGCCAGCAGCCTAGACAGGTCCCCATTATCCCCCCTCCACTTT
CDR3: CASSLDRSPLSPLHF

V: TRBV10-1
size: -
length: 13
J: TRBJ1-2
D: TRBD1
DNA: TGCGCCAGCAATGGACAGGGCCTCTCTGGCTACACCTTC
CDR3: CASNGQGLSGYTF

V: TRBV19
size: once
length: 14
J: TRBJ1-6
D: -
DNA: TGTGCCAGTAGTATAAGGGGAATCGGGTCACCCCTCCACTTT
CDR3: CASSIRGIGSPLHF

V: TRBV18
size: -
length: 15
J: TRBJ2-3
D: TRBD1
DNA: TGTGCCAGCTCACCCCCGGGACAGGGGGCTGGTACGCAGTATTTT
CDR3: CASSPPGQGAGTQYF

V: TRBV28
size: once
length: 15
J: TRBJ2-1
D: -
DNA: TGTGCCAGCAGTTTGGGGGGAGGCTCCTACAATGAGCAGTTCTTC
CDR3: CASSLGGGSYNEQFF

V: TRBV27
size: -
length: 14
J: TRBJ1-2
D: TRBD1
DNA: TGTGCCAGCAGTTTAGACAGGGGGAACTATGGCTACACCTTC
CDR3: CASSLDRGNYGYTF

V: TRBV6-5
size: -
length: 13
J: TRBJ1-1
D: -
DNA: TGTGCCAGCAACCTCGAGGGGGACACTGAAGCTTTCTTT
CDR3: CASNLEGDTEAFF

V: TRBV2
size: -
length: 14
J: TRBJ1-5
D: -
DNA: TGTGCCAGCGAGTGGCGTTATAGCAATCAGCCCCAGCATTTT
CDR3: CASEWRYSNQPQHF

V: TRBV2
size: few
length: 15
J: TRBJ2-3
D: -
DNA: TGTGCCAGCAGTGCCCCAGATTTCTTCACAGATACGCAGTATTTT
CDR3: CASSAPDFFTDTQYF

V: TRBV4-3
size: -
length: 14
J: TRBJ1-2
D: TRBD1
DNA: TGCGCCAGCAGCCAAGAAGACAGGGGTTATGGCTACACCTTC
CDR3: CASSQEDRGYGYTF

V: TRBV6-5
size: -
length: 15
J: TRBJ1-5
D: -
DNA: TGTGCCAGCAAACCGGCCGCCCGCTCCAATCAGCCCCAGCATTTT
CDR3: CASKPAARSNQPQHF

V: TRBV28
size: -
length: 17
J: TRBJ1-1
D: TRBD1
DNA: TGTGCCAGCAGTTCCGACGGACAGGGGCCCCGGAACACTGAAGCTTTCTTT
CDR3: CASSSDGQGPRNTEAFF

V: TRBV2
size: -
length: 12
J: TRBJ2-7
D: -
DNA: TGTGCCAGCAGGGGTTTGACCTACGAGCAGTACTTC
CDR3: CASRGLTYEQYF

V: TRBV2
size: -
length: 11
J: TRBJ1-3
D: -
DNA: TGTGCCAGCAGTGTTATAAACACCATATATTTT
CDR3: CASSVINTIYF

V: TRBV5-5
size: -
length: 15
J: TRBJ2-1
D: TRBD1
DNA: TGTGCCAGCAGTCCCGGGACAGGGGTTAACAATGAGCAGTTCTTC
CDR3: CASSPGTGVNNEQFF